The table lists the clone carrying this T cell receptor (beta chain) with a count of one. V was trimmed by 2 bases and J by 3 bases, leaving 8 bases between them. Germline CDR1 is MNHEY and CDR2 is SMNVEV (reference sequence). The CDR3 is made up of 13 amino acids. This sample stems from a study of shared clonotypes between healthy human individuals. Libraries were prepared by immunoSEQ multiplex PCR; TCRdb keeps only in-frame clonotypes and omits some of them. Altogether hundreds of thousands of clones are present, around 96% being singletons, with the ten largest covering roughly 0.1%. Naive CD8 isolation took CD45RO-negative cells positively selected for CCR7 and excluded terminally differentiated effector memory CD45RA+ cells.

The J gene is TRBJ2-7, the V gene TRBV27; D is ambiguous. The clonotype originates from a woman in her thirties in good health. Sequencing was performed on naive CD8+ T cells sorted from blood. CDR3 in amino acids: CASSLTGHYEQYF. The DNA for the CDR3 is TGTGCCAGCAGTTTAACGGGCCACTACGAGCAGTACTTC.